This record covers a single TCR beta chain. In the PCR, 60 Vbeta and 13 Jbeta primers were used. Original methodology: The authors later counted about 80 million unique TCR beta chains, some 10 million of them shared. Measured with immunoSEQ multiplex PCR; TCRdb has only the in-frame clones, and not every one. V and J calls and clone size are those listed in that table; D and trimming were worked out from the DNA. This table has about 90,000 clones, roughly 70% appearing once. These data come from a study of cytomegalovirus exposure and HLA in healthy donors. The receptor was derived from a man aged 25 to 40 in good health and CMV-seronegative. Specimen: PBMCs.

The CDR3 DNA reads TGCGCCAGCAGCCACTGGACAGGGGAGCGGAATGGCTACACCTTC. This gives the protein CASSHWTGERNGYTF. This chain connects TRBV5-1 to TRBJ1-2; 9 bases match TRBD1. The CDR3 totals 15 residues. Germline V CDR1 and CDR2: SGHRS, YFSETQ. V was clipped by 4 bases and J by 6 bases; unmatched bases: 10.